A single T cell receptor beta chain is shown here with its context. Unique molecular identifiers were incorporated when the TCRbeta library was constructed. One entry per CDR3 protein results from TCRdb running MiXCR on the PCR reads. The sample lists around 480,000 distinct CDR3 sequences; roughly 33% were seen once. The sample comes from a study of T-cell reconstitution after alpha-beta-depleted transplantation in children. The sequenced sample was PBMCs from the stem cell graft donor, obtained from the stem cell graft. The receptor was isolated from a human donor who donated a stem cell graft to a child with aplastic anemia.

CDR3 DNA: TGTGCCAGCAGCTTACACGGGTACGAGCAGTACGTC. Translating gives CASSLHGYEQYV. The J gene is TRBJ2-7, the V gene TRBV7-9; no firm D call. Trimming stripped 2 bases from V and 4 bases from J, with 6 bases between. Germline-derived CDR1 and CDR2 are SEHNR and FQNEAQ (reference sequence). The CDR3 totals 12 residues.